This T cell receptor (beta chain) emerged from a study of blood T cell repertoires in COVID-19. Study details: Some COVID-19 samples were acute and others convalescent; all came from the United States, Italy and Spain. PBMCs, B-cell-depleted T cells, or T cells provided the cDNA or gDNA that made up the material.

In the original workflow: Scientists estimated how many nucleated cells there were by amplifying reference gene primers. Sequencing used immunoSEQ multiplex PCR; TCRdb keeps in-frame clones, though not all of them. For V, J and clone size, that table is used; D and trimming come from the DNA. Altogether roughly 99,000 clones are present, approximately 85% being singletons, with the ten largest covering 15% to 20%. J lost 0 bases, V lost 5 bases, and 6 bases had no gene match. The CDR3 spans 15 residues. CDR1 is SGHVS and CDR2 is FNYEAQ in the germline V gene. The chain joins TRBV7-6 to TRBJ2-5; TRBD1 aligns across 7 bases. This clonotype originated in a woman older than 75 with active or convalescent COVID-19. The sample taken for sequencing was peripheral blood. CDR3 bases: TGTGCCAGCAGCGGGGCGACAGGGAACCAAGAGACCCAGTACTTC. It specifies CASSGATGNQETQYF.